The 31 T cell receptor beta chains in this list originate from one sample, sequenced in a study of blood T cell repertoires in COVID-19. Sequenced by immunoSEQ multiplex PCR; TCRdb stores in-frame clones only, minus some. The sample contains around 76,000 clones, 75% to 90% of which appear only once. The specimen was peripheral blood. These receptors were obtained from a man in his sixties with acute or convalescent COVID-19.

The rearrangement uses TRBV19 and TRBJ1-5; D may be TRBD1 (6 bases). The V and J ends lost 6 bases and 1 base respectively, with 16 bases between them. The CDR3 is 16 residues long. Looked up from germline, CDR1 is LNHDA and CDR2 is SQIVND (reference sequence). The DNA for the CDR3 is TGTGCCAGTAGAGGGGGAGGGGGTAGAAGCAATCAGCCCCAGCATTTT. The encoded protein is CASRGGGGRSNQPQHF.

For this clone: Other DNA sequences in this specimen translate into the identical CDR3. V gene TRBV29-1 combines with J gene TRBJ2-2; D is possibly TRBD2 (5 bases). This CDR3 comprises 14 residues. V lost 4 bases, J lost 0 bases, and 9 bases lay in between. Germline V gives CDR1 SQVTM, CDR2 ANQGSEA. This CDR3 is CSVAGGPNTGELFF. CDR3 sequence (DNA): TGCAGCGTTGCGGGCGGGCCGAACACCGGGGAGCTGTTTTTT.

The chain recombines TRBV5-1 with TRBJ2-2; 8 nucleotides align to TRBD1. J gave up 1 base and V 6 bases, and 2 bases lay outside the gene matches. CDR3 length equals 14 residues. Per germline, CDR1 SGHRS and CDR2 YFSETQ. The CDR3 here is CASTGTGNTGELFF. The CDR3 nucleotides read TGCGCCAGCACCGGGACAGGGAACACCGGGGAGCTGTTTTTT.

The rearrangement uses TRBV5-1 and TRBJ2-3; tentative D call: TRBD1 (5 bases). This CDR3 spans 14 amino acids. The germline CDR1 and CDR2 sequences are SGHRS and YFSETQ. Trimming stripped 5 bases from V and 2 bases from J, with 12 bases between. The CDR3 bases are TGCGCCAGCAGATCAGGGCCCTCCACAGATACGCAGTATTTT. Protein product: CASRSGPSTDTQYF. Full variable domain (remainder filled in from reference TRBV5-1 and TRBJ2-3): KAGVTQTPRYLIKTRGQQVTLSCSPISGHRSVSWYQQTPGQGLQFLFEYFSETQRNKGNFPGRFSGRQFSNSRSEMNVSTLELGDSALYLCASRSGPSTDTQYFGPGTRLTVL.

The CDR3 region has the DNA TGTGCCAGCAGCTCGGGGACACCCGGGGAGCAGTACTTC. It specifies CASSSGTPGEQYF. The genes are TRBV9 and TRBJ2-7; tentative D call: TRBD1 (6 bases). Per the germline V gene, CDR1 is SGDLS and CDR2 is YYNGEE. This CDR3 comprises 13 residues. Trimming left V 4 bases short and J 7 bases short, with 15 bases between. Full variable domain (remainder filled in from reference TRBV9 and TRBJ2-7): DSGVTQTPKHLITATGQRVTLRCSPRSGDLSVYWYQQSLDQGLQFLIQYYNGEERAKGNILERFSAQQFPDLHSELNLSSLELGDSALYFCASSSGTPGEQYFGPGTRLTVT.

For the CDR3, the DNA is TGTGCCAGCACCCAGGGAGGCCCTGGGGCCAACGTCCTGACTTTC. Amino acids: CASTQGGPGANVLTF. The chain couples TRBV13 to TRBJ2-6; a weak D match, TRBD2 (6 bases). Germline V lookup: CDR1 PRHDT, CDR2 FYEKMQ (reference sequence). The CDR3 is 15 residues long. The germline V and J ends were trimmed by 7 bases and 2 bases, with 12 bases remaining between them.

The chain has TRBV29-1 and TRBJ1-6; no reliable D call. Trimming took 6 bases from V and 0 from J, leaving 12 bases between them. This CDR3 is 15 amino acids long. Per germline, CDR1 SQVTM and CDR2 ANQGSEA. The CDR3 sequence is CSVRTGSSYNSPLHF. The CDR3 DNA sequence: TGCAGCGTCCGAACCGGGAGCTCCTATAATTCACCCCTCCACTTT.

The chain is built from TRBV2 and TRBJ1-2, with 7 positions matching TRBD1. Germline CDR1 and CDR2: SNHLY and FYNNEI. The CDR3 is 15 residues long. Unmatched junction bases numbered 9, after V lost 5 bases and J lost 3 bases. As DNA, the CDR3 is TGTGCCAGCAGTCGACAGGGAGAGTTGGACTATGGCTACACCTTC. The encoded protein is CASSRQGELDYGYTF.

The CDR3 bases are TGTGCTAGTGGTCGGGGAGGCACCGGGGAGCTGTTTTTT. Protein: CASGRGGTGELFF. This sequence joins TRBV12-5 and TRBJ2-2; tentative D call: TRBD2 (6 bases). The germline V gene has CDR1 LGHNT and CDR2 FRNRAP. Deletions cut 5 bases from V and 4 bases from J, with 8 bases between. CDR3 size: 13 residues. Filled out from reference TRBV12-5 and TRBJ2-2, the complete variable domain reads DARVTQTPRHKVTEMGQEVTMRCQPILGHNTVFWYRQTMMQGLELLAYFRNRAPLDDSGMPKDRFSAEMPDATLATLKIQPSEPRDSAVYFCASGRGGTGELFFGEGSRLTVL.

This clone appeared a few times. The chain links TRBV29-1 to TRBJ2-7; D perhaps matches TRBD1 (5 bases). The CDR3 has 14 amino acids. From germline, CDR1 is SQVTM and CDR2 ANQGSEA. With 7 bases removed from V and 0 bases from J, the gap between germline ends came to 16 bases. CDR3 sequence (DNA): TGCAGCGCGAAGACAGCCCCGAGCTCCTACGAGCAGTACTTC. It is translated as CSAKTAPSSYEQYF.

The genes are TRBV9 and TRBJ1-4; TRBD1 might be the D (5 bases). This CDR3 spans 14 amino acids. Trimming shortened V by 0 bases and J by 3 bases, and 6 bases separated the two germline ends. In germline, CDR1 is SGDLS, CDR2 YYNGEE. In DNA, the CDR3 is TGTGCCAGCAGCGTAGGACAGTCTAATGAAAAACTGTTTTTT. It specifies CASSVGQSNEKLFF.

V is TRBV5-1 and J is TRBJ2-5, with TRBD2 matching 10 bases. Losses at the gene ends were 1 base for V and 2 bases for J; bases not matched to a gene: 5. Germline CDR1 reads SGHRS; CDR2 reads YFSETQ. The CDR3 spans 16 residues. The CDR3 spells CASSLQGLAVQETQYF. CDR3 bases: TGCGCCAGCAGCTTGCAAGGACTAGCGGTTCAAGAGACCCAGTACTTC.

For the CDR3, the DNA is TGTGCCAGCAGCGGGGGGACAGGGGGCACCGGGGAGCTGTTTTTT. Translating gives CASSGGTGGTGELFF. The chain has TRBV9 and TRBJ2-2; 11 nucleotides match TRBD1. This CDR3 is 15 amino acids long. Trimming at V came to 3 bases and at J to 4 bases, leaving 2 bases not matched to a gene. CDR1 SGDLS and CDR2 YYNGEE come from the germline V gene.

The rearrangement joins TRBV6-4 to TRBJ2-7; TRBD1 matches 11 bases. Per the germline V gene, CDR1 is MRHNA and CDR2 is SNTAGT. Trimming removed 5 bases from V and 2 bases from J; junction bases left unmatched: 2. The CDR3 extends over 14 amino acids. The CDR3 bases are TGTGCCAGCAGTAAGGACAGGGGGCCCTACGAGCAGTACTTC. Its translation is CASSKDRGPYEQYF.

The chain is built from TRBV7-9 and TRBJ2-5, with TRBD1 identical over 7 bases. V lost 3 bases, J lost 6 bases, and 4 bases stayed unmatched. The CDR3 runs 13 residues. CDR1 is SEHNR, CDR2 FQNEAQ, per germline (reference sequence). CDR3 coding DNA: TGTGCCAGCAGCTTTCGACAGGGCCAGACCCAGTACTTC. It translates to CASSFRQGQTQYF.

J is TRBJ2-7 and V is TRBV7-3, with 7 bases aligning to TRBD2. CDR1 is SGHTA, CDR2 FQGTGA, per germline. CDR3 size: 14 residues. V was pared by 0 bases and J by 3 bases, with 2 bases of the junction left unmatched. The CDR3 region is CASSLTGGSYEQYF. The DNA of the CDR3 is TGTGCCAGCAGCTTAACAGGCGGGAGCTACGAGCAGTACTTC.

In nucleotides, the CDR3 is TGTGCCAGCAGTTCCAACTCAGAGACTAGGGTTTCGGTTGGAGATACGCAGTATTTT. It encodes CASSSNSETRVSVGDTQYF. The V gene is TRBV6-2 or TRBV6-3, the J gene TRBJ2-3; D is possibly TRBD2 (6 bases). Germline CDR1 is MNHEY and CDR2 is SVGEGT. Deletions cut 4 bases from V and 5 bases from J, with 28 bases between. The CDR3 is made up of 19 amino acids.

The J gene is TRBJ2-7, the V gene TRBV18; TRBD2 is a possible D gene (5 bases). Trimming shortened V by 5 bases and J by 0 bases, and 14 bases separated the two germline ends. Germline lookup yields CDR1 KGHSH and CDR2 LQKENI. This CDR3 is 15 amino acids long. The CDR3 reads CASSVAAGGSYEQYF. As DNA, the CDR3 is TGTGCCAGCTCAGTCGCGGCGGGCGGCTCCTACGAGCAGTACTTC.

This clone was seen a handful of times. The chain combines TRBV12-3 or TRBV12-4 with TRBJ2-7, with 7 bases fitting TRBD1. CDR3 length: 13 amino acids. The junction had 5 bases not matched to a gene; V was cut back by 3 bases and J by 6 bases. The CDR3 nucleotides are TGTGCCAGCAGTTTCGCGACAGGGCGCGAGCAGTACTTC. Encoded protein: CASSFATGREQYF.

The chain has TRBV5-1 and TRBJ1-2; weak D call: TRBD1 (6 bases). CDR3 length equals 13 residues. From germline, CDR1 is SGHRS and CDR2 YFSETQ. V gave up 5 bases and J gave up 3 bases, with 11 bases separating them. The CDR3 DNA follows: TGCGCCAGCAGAAGACAGGCAGACTATGGCTACACCTTC. Translation: CASRRQADYGYTF.

CDR3 sequence: CASSLKTGVGTDTQYF. The CDR3 DNA reads TGTGCCAGCAGTCTGAAGACAGGGGTGGGCACAGATACGCAGTATTTT. The rearrangement joins TRBV5-4 to TRBJ2-3; 8 bases are shared with TRBD1. The V gene's germline CDR1 is SGHNT and CDR2 YYREEE (reference sequence). The J segment lost 1 base and the V segment lost 5 bases, leaving 9 bases of the junction unmatched. The CDR3 has 16 residues.

J is TRBJ1-4 and V is TRBV27; D may be TRBD1 (5 bases). Germline CDR1 reads MNHEY; CDR2 reads SMNVEV (reference sequence). The CDR3 consists of 15 residues. Between the trimmed V and J ends, which lost 3 bases and 7 bases, there was a span of 15 bases. CDR3 nucleotides: TGTGCCAGCAGTTTGGGGTGGGGGGTAGGTGAAAAACTGTTTTTT. Its protein is CASSLGWGVGEKLFF.

V gene TRBV2 combines with J gene TRBJ2-3; D might be TRBD2 (6 bases). The CDR3 contains 17 residues. V was clipped by 7 bases and J by 2 bases, with 22 bases between them. Germline V CDR1 and CDR2: SNHLY, FYNNEI. The chain's CDR3 is CASKTWTGVAVTDTQYF. CDR3 DNA: TGTGCCAGCAAGACATGGACGGGGGTAGCGGTCACAGATACGCAGTATTTT. Supplemented by reference TRBV2 and TRBJ2-3, the full variable domain reads EPEVTQTPSHQVTQMGQEVILRCVPISNHLYFYWYRQILGQKVEFLVSFYNNEISEKSEIFDDQFSVERPDGSNFTLKIRSTKLEDSAMYFCASKTWTGVAVTDTQYFGPGTRLTVL.

The genes are TRBV2 and TRBJ2-6, with 7 bases lining up with TRBD1. Trimming removed 3 bases from V and 2 bases from J; junction bases left unmatched: 7. In germline, CDR1 is SNHLY, CDR2 FYNNEI. There are 17 residues in the CDR3. The CDR3 region has the DNA TGTGCCAGCAGTGACGACAGGGTGGGTCCTGGGGCCAACGTCCTGACTTTC. Translation gives CASSDDRVGPGANVLTF.

The rearrangement uses TRBV5-6 and TRBJ1-2; possible D gene TRBD1, 5 bases. Germline CDR1 and CDR2: SGHDT and YYEEEE. V shed 0 bases and J shed 2 bases, with 8 bases lying between them. The CDR3 has 14 residues. The DNA of the CDR3 is TGTGCCAGCAGCTTGGCAAGACAGAACTATGGCTACACCTTC. Encoded protein: CASSLARQNYGYTF.

The chain employs TRBV19 and TRBJ1-1; D remains ambiguous. Trimming cost V 6 bases and J 8 bases, with 13 bases left between them. The germline V gene has CDR1 LNHDA and CDR2 SQIVND (reference sequence). The CDR3 is 12 amino acids. The CDR3 DNA sequence: TGTGCCAGTAGGATCCTGGGCGCAGAAGCTTTCTTT. Protein: CASRILGAEAFF.

The rearrangement uses TRBV7-9 and TRBJ2-7; D might be TRBD1 (6 bases). V was cut by 5 bases and J by 2 bases, with 13 bases left in between. This CDR3 comprises 14 residues. Germline lookup yields CDR1 SEHNR and CDR2 FQNEAQ (reference sequence). The CDR3 bases are TGTGCCAGCAGCCCTTCGGACAGACCCTACGAGCAGTACTTC. Translation gives CASSPSDRPYEQYF.

This chain uses TRBV19 with TRBJ2-2; 11 nucleotides agree with TRBD2. There are 18 residues in the CDR3. CDR1 is LNHDA and CDR2 is SQIVND in the germline V gene (reference sequence). The V gene end was trimmed by 5 bases and the J gene end by 7 bases; junction bases not matched to a gene: 15. CDR3 DNA sequence: TGTGCCAGTAGTTTTCGACTAGCGGGAAGAGGATTAGGCGGGGAGCTGTTTTTT. It encodes CASSFRLAGRGLGGELFF.

CDR3 amino acids: CASSIPGEKQYF. CDR3 in DNA: TGTGCCAGTAGTATTCCGGGTGAGAAGCAGTACTTC. V gene TRBV19 combines with J gene TRBJ2-5, with D unresolved. Germline CDR1 and CDR2: LNHDA and SQIVND (reference sequence). The CDR3 loop spans 12 amino acids. With 3 bases removed from V and 11 bases from J, the gap between germline ends came to 13 bases.

V and J are TRBV19 and TRBJ2-5; 7 bases line up with TRBD2. The germline V gene encodes CDR1 LNHDA and CDR2 SQIVND (reference sequence). The CDR3 runs 15 residues. V was clipped by 3 bases and J by 2 bases; unmatched bases: 6. The CDR3 sequence is CASSIPSGRQETQYF. As DNA, the CDR3 is TGTGCCAGTAGTATTCCTAGCGGAAGGCAAGAGACCCAGTACTTC.

The chain employs TRBV9 and TRBJ2-7; D remains unclear. CDR1 and CDR2 from the germline V gene are SGDLS and YYNGEE. Trimming removed 0 bases from V and 5 bases from J, with 15 bases in between. CDR3 length: 15 amino acids. The CDR3 DNA follows: TGTGCCAGCAGCGTAGCTCCCACAGAAGGCGACGAGCAGTACTTC. Translation gives CASSVAPTEGDEQYF.